The TCR beta chain described here comes from a study of T-cell memory formation after mild COVID-19. Overall study context: The two donors had largely donor-specific TCR clusters.

The CDR3 totals 14 residues. V lost 5 bases and J lost 5; bases outside the gene matches: 6. Germline V gene data show CDR1 as MDHEN and CDR2 as SYDVKM. This clonotype has a count of ten or more. Its antigen is unidentified. Study-level findings and limits: While clones contracting from day 15 to 85 were balanced between CD4 and CD8, later expanders leaned CD4+. Pre-infection memory held some responding clones, suggesting pre-existing cross-reactive T cells responded.

In TCRdb, the 5' RACE reads were re-called with MiXCR into one record per CDR3 protein. The sample lists 350,000 to 500,000 distinct CDR3 sequences; more than 15% were seen once. The rearrangement uses TRBV28 and TRBJ2-5; 9 bases map to TRBD2. The clonotype was recovered from a man aged 18 to 29 who had mild COVID-19 (a few samples of this study predate the infection). Cell type and time point are not known. The sample comprised PBMCs or a T cell subset sorted from them (not recorded which). CDR3 coding DNA: TGTGCCAGCAGTCCCCGCGGGAGGGTGGAGACCCAGTACTTC. Translated, it gives CASSPRGRVETQYF.